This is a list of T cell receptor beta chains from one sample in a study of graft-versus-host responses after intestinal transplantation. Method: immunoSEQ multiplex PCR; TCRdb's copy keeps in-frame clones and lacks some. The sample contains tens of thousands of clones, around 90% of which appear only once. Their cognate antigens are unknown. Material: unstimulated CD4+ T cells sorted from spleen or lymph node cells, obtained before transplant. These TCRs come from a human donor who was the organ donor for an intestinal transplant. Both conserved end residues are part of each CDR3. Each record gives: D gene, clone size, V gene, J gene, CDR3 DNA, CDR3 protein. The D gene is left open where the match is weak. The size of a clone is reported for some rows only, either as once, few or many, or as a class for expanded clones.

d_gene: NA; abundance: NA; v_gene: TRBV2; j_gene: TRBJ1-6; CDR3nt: TGTGCCAGCTGGGCCACCTATAATTCACCCCTCCACTTT; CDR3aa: CASWATYNSPLHF
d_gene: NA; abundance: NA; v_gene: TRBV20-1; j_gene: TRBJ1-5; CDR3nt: TGCAGTGCTAGACAGGGTCAGCCCCAGCATTTT; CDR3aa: CSARQGQPQHF
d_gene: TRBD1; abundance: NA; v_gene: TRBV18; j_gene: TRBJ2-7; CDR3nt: TGTGCCACCCGGGACAGCTCCTACGAGCAGTACTTC; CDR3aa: CATRDSSYEQYF
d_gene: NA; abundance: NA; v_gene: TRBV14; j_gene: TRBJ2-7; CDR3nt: TGTGCCAGCAGCCAAGGGCCCTACGAGCAGTACTTC; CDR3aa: CASSQGPYEQYF
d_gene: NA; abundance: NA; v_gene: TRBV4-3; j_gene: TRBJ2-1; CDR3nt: TGCGCCAGCAGCCCCCCAGACGGGAGAGGGGGCAGTGAGCAGTTCTTC; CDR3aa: CASSPPDGRGGSEQFF
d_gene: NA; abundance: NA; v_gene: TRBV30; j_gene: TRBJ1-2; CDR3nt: TGTGCCTGGAGTGGGGGGGGTAACTATGGCTACACCTTC; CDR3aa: CAWSGGGNYGYTF
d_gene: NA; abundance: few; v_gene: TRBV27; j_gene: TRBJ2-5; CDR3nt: TGTGCCAGCACCCCCCAAGAGACCCAGTACTTC; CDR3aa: CASTPQETQYF
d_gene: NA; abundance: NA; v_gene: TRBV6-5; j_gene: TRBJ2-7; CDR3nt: TGTGCCAGCAGCACCCAGGTACAGACTACGAGTCAGTACTTC; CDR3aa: CASSTQVQTTSQYF
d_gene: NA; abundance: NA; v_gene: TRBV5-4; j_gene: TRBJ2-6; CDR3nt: TGTGCCAGCAGCTTGGCCGGGGGAGGGGCCAACGTCCTGACTTTC; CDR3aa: CASSLAGGGANVLTF
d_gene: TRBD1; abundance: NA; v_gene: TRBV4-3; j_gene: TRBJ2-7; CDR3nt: TGCGCCAGCAGCCTAAGATGGGGACAGGGCTACGAGCAGTACTTC; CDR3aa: CASSLRWGQGYEQYF
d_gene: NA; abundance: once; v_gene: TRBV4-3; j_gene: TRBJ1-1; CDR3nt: TGCGCCAGCAGCCACGCACAGCGGACTGAAGCTTTCTTT; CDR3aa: CASSHAQRTEAFF
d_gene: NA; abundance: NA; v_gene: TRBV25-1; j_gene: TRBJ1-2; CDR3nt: TGTGCCAGCAGTGCGGGAGGAGGCTACACCTTC; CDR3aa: CASSAGGGYTF
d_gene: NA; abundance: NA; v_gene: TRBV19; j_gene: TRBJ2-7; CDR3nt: TGTGCCAGTAGTATAGATGTTTCCAGCACCTACGAGCAGTACTTC; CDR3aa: CASSIDVSSTYEQYF
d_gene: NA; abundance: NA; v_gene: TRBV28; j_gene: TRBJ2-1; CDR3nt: TGTGCCAGCAGTCCGCGACTAGTCTCCTACGATGAGCAGTTCTTC; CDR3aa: CASSPRLVSYDEQFF
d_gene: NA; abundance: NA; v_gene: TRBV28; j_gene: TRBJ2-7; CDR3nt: TGTGCCAGCAGTGCACTCAAGGGGGTTGTCTACGAGCAGTACTTC; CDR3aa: CASSALKGVVYEQYF
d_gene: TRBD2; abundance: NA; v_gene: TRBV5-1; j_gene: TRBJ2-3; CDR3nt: TGCGCCAGCAGCTTGTCCGGGACTAGCGGGAGCACAGATACGCAGTATTTT; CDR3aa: CASSLSGTSGSTDTQYF
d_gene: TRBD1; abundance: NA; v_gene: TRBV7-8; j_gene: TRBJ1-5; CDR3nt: TGTGCCAGCAGCTTTGGACAGGGCGGCAATCAGCCCCAGCATTTT; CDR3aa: CASSFGQGGNQPQHF
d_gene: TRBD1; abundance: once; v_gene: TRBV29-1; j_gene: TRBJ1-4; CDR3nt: TGCAGCGTTCCGACAGGGGATAGAGAAAAACTGTTTTTT; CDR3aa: CSVPTGDREKLFF
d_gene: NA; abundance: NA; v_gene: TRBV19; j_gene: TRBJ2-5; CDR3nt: TGTGCCAGTAGTATAGGGCCAGGGGTCCAAGAGACCCAGTACTTC; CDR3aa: CASSIGPGVQETQYF
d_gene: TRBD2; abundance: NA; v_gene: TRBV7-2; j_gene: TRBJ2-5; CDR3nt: TGTGCCAGCAGCCCTCTTAGCGGGAGTGGGGAGACCCAGTACTTC; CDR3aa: CASSPLSGSGETQYF
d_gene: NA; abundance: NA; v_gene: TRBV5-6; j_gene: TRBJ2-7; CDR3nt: TGTGCCAGCAGCCGCGGCCGGGTAGGAGGGAACTCCTACGAGCAGTACTTC; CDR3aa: CASSRGRVGGNSYEQYF
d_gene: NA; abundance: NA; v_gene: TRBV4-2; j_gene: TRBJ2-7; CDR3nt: TGTGCCAGCAGCTCCCGGGACGCCAACTCCTACGAGCAGTACTTC; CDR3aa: CASSSRDANSYEQYF